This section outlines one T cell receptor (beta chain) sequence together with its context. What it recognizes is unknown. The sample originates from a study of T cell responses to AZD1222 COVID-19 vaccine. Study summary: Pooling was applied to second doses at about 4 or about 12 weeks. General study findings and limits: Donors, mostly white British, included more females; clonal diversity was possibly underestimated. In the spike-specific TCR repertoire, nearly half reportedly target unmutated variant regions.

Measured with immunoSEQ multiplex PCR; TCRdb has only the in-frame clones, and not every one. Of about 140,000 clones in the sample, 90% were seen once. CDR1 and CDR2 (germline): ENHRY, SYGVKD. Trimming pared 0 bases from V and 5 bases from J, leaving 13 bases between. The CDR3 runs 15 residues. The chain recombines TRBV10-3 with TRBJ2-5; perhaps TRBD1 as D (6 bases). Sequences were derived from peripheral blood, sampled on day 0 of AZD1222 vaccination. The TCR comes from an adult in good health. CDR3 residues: CAISESEGTQETQYF. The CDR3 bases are TGTGCCATCAGTGAGTCTGAAGGGACACAGGAGACCCAGTACTTC.